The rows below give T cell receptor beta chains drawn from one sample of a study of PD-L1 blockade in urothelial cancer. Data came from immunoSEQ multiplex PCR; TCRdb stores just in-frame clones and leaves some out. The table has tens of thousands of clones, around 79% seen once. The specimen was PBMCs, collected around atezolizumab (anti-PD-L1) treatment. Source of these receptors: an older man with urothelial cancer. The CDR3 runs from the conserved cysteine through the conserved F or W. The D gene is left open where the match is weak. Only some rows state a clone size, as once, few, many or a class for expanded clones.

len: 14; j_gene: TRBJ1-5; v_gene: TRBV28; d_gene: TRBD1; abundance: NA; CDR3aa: CAIDRVSSNQPQHF; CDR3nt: TGTGCCATTGACAGGGTGTCGAGCAATCAGCCCCAGCATTTT
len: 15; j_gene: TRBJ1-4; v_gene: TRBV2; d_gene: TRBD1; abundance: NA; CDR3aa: CASKFSGGTNEKLFF; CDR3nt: TGTGCCAGCAAGTTCTCAGGGGGGACTAATGAAAAACTGTTTTTT
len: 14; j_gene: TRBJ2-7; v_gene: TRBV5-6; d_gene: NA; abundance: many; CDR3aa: CASSLVPGLGEQYF; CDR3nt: TGTGCCAGCAGCTTGGTTCCAGGGTTAGGGGAGCAGTACTTC
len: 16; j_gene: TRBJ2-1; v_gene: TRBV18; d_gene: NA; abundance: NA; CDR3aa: CASSPPGPQRGNEQFF; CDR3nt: TGTGCCAGCTCACCACCAGGACCGCAAAGGGGAAATGAGCAGTTCTTC
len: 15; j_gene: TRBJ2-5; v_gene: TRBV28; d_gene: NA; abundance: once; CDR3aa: CASSFKGAFQETQYF; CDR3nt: TGTGCCAGCAGTTTCAAAGGGGCTTTCCAAGAGACCCAGTACTTC
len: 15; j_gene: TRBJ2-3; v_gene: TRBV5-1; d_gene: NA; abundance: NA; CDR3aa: CASTLEPSGTDTQYF; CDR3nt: TGCGCCAGCACCCTAGAACCCTCCGGCACAGATACGCAGTATTTT
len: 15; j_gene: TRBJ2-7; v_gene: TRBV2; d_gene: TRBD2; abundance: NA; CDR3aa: CASSEPAGTTYEQYF; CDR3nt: TGTGCCAGCAGTGAACCAGCGGGAACGACCTACGAGCAGTACTTC
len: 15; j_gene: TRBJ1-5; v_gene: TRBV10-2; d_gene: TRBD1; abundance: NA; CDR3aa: CAIGRGQGTFQPQHF; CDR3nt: TGCGCCATCGGGCGGGGACAGGGCACGTTTCAGCCCCAGCATTTT
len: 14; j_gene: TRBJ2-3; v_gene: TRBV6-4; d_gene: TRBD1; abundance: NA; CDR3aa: CASSQGTAPDTQYF; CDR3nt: TGTGCCAGCAGTCAGGGGACAGCTCCAGATACGCAGTATTTT
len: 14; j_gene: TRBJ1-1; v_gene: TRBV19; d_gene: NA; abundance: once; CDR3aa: CASSFQPMNTEAFF; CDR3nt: TGTGCCAGTAGTTTTCAACCTATGAACACTGAAGCTTTCTTT
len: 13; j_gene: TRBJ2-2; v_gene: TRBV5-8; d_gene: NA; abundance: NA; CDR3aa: CASSSRNTGELFF; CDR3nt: TGTGCCAGCAGTTCGAGGAACACCGGGGAGCTGTTTTTT
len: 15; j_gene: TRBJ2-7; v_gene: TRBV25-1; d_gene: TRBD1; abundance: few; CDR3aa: CASSLPGQNSYEQYF; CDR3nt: TGTGCCAGCAGTCTTCCGGGACAGAACTCCTACGAGCAGTACTTC
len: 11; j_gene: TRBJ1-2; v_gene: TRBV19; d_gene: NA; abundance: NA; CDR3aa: CASTQGSGYTF; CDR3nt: TGTGCCAGTACCCAGGGTAGTGGCTACACCTTC
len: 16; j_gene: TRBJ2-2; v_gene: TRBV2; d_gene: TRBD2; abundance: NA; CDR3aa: CASSFGLAGYDGELFF; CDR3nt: TGTGCCAGCAGTTTCGGACTAGCGGGATACGACGGGGAGCTGTTTTTT
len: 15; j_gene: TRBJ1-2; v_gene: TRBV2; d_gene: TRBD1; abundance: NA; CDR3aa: CASTPSPTGVGGYTF; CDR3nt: TGTGCCAGCACCCCGTCCCCAACAGGGGTGGGTGGCTACACCTTC
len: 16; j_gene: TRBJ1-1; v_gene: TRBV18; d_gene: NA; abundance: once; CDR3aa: CASSPREGEFSTEAFF; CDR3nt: TGTGCCAGCTCACCAAGGGAGGGGGAATTTAGCACTGAAGCTTTCTTT
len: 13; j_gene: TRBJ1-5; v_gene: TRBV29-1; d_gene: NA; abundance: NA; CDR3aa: CSVEVGRDQPQHF; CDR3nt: TGCAGCGTTGAAGTAGGGAGAGATCAGCCCCAGCATTTT
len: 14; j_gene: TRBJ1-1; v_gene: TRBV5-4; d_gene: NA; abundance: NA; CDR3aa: CASRPFTGTTEAFF; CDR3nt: TGTGCCAGCAGACCCTTTACAGGGACCACTGAAGCTTTCTTT
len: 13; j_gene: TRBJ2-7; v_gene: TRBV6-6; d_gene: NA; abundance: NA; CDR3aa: CASSYSGGVEQYF; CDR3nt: TGTGCCAGCAGTTACTCAGGCGGGGTCGAGCAGTACTTC
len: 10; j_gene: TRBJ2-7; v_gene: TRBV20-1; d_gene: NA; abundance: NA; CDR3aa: CSAGDFDQYF; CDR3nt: TGCAGTGCCGGGGACTTCGACCAGTACTTC
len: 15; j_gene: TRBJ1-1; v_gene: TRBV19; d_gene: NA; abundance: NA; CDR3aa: CASSVGWTGGGEAFF; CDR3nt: TGTGCCAGTAGTGTGGGTTGGACGGGAGGCGGTGAAGCTTTCTTT
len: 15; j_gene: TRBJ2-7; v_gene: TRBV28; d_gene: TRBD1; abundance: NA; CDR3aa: CASRFPGTASYEQYF; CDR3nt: TGTGCCAGCCGATTTCCGGGGACAGCTTCCTACGAGCAGTACTTC
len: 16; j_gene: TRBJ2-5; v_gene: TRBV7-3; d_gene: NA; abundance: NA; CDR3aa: CASSPTGSGVRETQYF; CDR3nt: TGTGCCAGCAGCCCAACCGGTTCGGGGGTACGAGAGACCCAGTACTTC
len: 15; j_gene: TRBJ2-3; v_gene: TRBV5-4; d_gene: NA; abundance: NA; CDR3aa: CASSLDRRASDTQYF; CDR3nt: TGTGCCAGCAGCTTGGATCGGAGGGCCTCAGATACGCAGTATTTT
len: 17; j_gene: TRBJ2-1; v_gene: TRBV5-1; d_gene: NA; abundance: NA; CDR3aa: CASSFGPAVIWYNEQFF; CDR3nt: TGCGCCAGCAGCTTTGGTCCCGCGGTGATTTGGTACAATGAGCAGTTCTTC
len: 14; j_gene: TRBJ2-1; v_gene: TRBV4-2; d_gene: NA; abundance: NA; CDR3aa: CASSQHPSTDEQFF; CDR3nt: TGTGCCAGCAGCCAACACCCTAGCACTGATGAGCAGTTCTTC
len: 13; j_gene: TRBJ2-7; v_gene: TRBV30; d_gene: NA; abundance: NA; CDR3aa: CAWSQGKVDEQYF; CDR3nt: TGTGCCTGGAGTCAGGGGAAGGTGGACGAGCAGTACTTC
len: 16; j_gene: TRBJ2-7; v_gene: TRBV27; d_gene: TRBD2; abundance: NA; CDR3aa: CASSGTSGDPSYEQYF; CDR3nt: TGTGCCAGCAGCGGGACTAGCGGGGACCCCTCCTACGAGCAGTACTTC
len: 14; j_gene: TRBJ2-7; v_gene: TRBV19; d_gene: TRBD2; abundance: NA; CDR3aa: CASTPTSGAYEQYF; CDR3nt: TGTGCCAGTACCCCGACTAGCGGTGCCTACGAGCAGTACTTC
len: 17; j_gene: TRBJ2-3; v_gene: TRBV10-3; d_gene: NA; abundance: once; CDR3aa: CAISESPGQGGTDTQYF; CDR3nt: TGTGCCATCAGTGAGTCTCCGGGGCAGGGGGGAACAGATACGCAGTATTTT
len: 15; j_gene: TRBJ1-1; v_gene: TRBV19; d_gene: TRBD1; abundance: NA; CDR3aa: CASLPPGTGGTEAFF; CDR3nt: TGTGCCAGCCTCCCACCCGGGACAGGGGGCACTGAAGCTTTCTTT
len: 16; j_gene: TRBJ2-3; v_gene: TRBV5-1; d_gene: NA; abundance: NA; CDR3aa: CASSLGMFGGIDTQYF; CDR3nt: TGCGCCAGCAGCTTGGGGATGTTCGGGGGAATAGATACGCAGTATTTT
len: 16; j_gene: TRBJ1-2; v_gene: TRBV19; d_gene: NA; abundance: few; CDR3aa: CASSANQGTLPYGYTF; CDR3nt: TGTGCCAGTAGTGCCAACCAGGGGACCCTCCCCTATGGCTACACCTTC
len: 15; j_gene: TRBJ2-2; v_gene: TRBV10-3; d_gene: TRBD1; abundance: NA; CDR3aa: CAIRGSGGNTGELFF; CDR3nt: TGTGCCATCAGGGGTTCAGGGGGGAACACCGGGGAGCTGTTTTTT
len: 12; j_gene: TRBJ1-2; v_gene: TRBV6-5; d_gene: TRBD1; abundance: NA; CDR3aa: CASSYLTGGNTF; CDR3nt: TGTGCCAGCAGTTACTTAACAGGGGGTAACACCTTC
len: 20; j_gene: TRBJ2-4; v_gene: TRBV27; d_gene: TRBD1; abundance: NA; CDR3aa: CASSSRPGQGVRGAKNIQYF; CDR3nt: TGTGCCAGCAGTTCACGACCGGGACAGGGGGTACGGGGAGCCAAAAACATTCAGTACTTC
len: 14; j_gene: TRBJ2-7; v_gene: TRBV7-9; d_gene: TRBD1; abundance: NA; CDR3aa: CASSFAQGIREQYF; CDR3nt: TGTGCCAGCAGCTTCGCACAGGGGATACGCGAGCAGTACTTC
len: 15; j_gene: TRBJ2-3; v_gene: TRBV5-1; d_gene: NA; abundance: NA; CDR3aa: CASSLGDKGADTQYF; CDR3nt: TGCGCCAGCAGCTTGGGGGACAAGGGGGCAGATACGCAGTATTTT
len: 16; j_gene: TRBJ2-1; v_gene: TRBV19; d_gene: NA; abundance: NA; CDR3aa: CASSPPGMRAYNEQFF; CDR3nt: TGTGCCAGTAGTCCGCCCGGGATGAGGGCTTACAATGAGCAGTTCTTC
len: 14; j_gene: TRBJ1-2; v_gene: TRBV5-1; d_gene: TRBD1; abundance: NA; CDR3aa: CASTALGQSYGYTF; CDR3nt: TGCGCCAGCACCGCCTTGGGACAGAGCTATGGCTACACCTTC
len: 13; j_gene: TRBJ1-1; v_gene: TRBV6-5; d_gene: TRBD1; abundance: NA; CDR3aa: CASMGDRDAEAFF; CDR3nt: TGTGCCAGCATGGGGGACAGGGACGCTGAAGCTTTCTTT
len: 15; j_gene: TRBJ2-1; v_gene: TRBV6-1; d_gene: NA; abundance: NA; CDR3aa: CASGGGGGAYNEQFF; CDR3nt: TGTGCCAGCGGTGGGGGGGGCGGGGCCTACAATGAGCAGTTCTTC
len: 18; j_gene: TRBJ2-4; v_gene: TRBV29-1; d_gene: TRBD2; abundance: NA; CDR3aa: CSVELLPTSGRRKVIQYF; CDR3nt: TGCAGCGTTGAATTACTACCCACTAGCGGGAGGAGGAAGGTCATTCAGTACTTC
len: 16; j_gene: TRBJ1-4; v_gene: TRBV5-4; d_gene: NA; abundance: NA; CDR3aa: CASSPAQGPTNEKLFF; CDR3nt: TGTGCCAGCAGCCCCGCTCAGGGGCCAACTAATGAAAAACTGTTTTTT
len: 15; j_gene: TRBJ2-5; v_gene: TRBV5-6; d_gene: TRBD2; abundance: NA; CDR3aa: CASSLAGTKQETQYF; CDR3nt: TGTGCCAGCAGCTTGGCCGGGACTAAGCAAGAGACCCAGTACTTC
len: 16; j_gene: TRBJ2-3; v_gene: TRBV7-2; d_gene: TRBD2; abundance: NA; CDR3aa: CASSFRREGWEATQYF; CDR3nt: TGTGCCAGCAGCTTTAGGCGGGAGGGCTGGGAGGCTACGCAGTATTTT
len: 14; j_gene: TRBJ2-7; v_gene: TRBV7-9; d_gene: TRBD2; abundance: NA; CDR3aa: CASSIGTSGYEQYF; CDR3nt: TGTGCCAGCAGCATCGGGACTAGCGGCTACGAGCAGTACTTC
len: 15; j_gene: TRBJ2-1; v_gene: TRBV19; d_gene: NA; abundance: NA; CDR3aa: CASSDGVLGYNEQFF; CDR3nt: TGTGCCAGTAGTGACGGGGTTTTGGGCTACAATGAGCAGTTCTTC
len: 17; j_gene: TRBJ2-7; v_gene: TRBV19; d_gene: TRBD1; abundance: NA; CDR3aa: CASSIEWRDRGSYEQYF; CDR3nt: TGTGCCAGTAGTATCGAATGGCGGGACAGGGGATCCTACGAGCAGTACTTC
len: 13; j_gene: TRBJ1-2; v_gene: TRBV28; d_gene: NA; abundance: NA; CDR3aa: CASNGGLRYGYTF; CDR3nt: TGTGCCAGCAACGGGGGTCTGCGATATGGCTACACCTTC
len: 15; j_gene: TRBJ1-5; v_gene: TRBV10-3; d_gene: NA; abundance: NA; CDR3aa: CAISESKQGNQPQHF; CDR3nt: TGTGCCATCAGTGAGTCGAAACAGGGCAATCAGCCCCAGCATTTT
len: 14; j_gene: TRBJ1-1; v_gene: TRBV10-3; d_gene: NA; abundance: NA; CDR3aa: CAIVPDKLNTEAFF; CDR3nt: TGTGCCATCGTCCCCGACAAGCTGAACACTGAAGCTTTCTTT
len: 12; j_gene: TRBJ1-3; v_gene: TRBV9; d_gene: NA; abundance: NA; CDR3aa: CASSGGGNTIYF; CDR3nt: TGTGCCAGTTCGGGGGGTGGAAACACCATATATTTT
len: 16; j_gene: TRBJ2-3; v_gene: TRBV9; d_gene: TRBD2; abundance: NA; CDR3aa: CASSVSGRDNTDTQYF; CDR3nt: TGTGCCAGCAGCGTAAGCGGGAGGGATAACACAGATACGCAGTATTTT
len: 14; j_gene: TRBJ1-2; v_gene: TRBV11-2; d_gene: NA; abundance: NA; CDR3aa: CASSPTGANYGYTF; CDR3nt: TGTGCCAGCAGCCCTACCGGAGCTAACTATGGCTACACCTTC